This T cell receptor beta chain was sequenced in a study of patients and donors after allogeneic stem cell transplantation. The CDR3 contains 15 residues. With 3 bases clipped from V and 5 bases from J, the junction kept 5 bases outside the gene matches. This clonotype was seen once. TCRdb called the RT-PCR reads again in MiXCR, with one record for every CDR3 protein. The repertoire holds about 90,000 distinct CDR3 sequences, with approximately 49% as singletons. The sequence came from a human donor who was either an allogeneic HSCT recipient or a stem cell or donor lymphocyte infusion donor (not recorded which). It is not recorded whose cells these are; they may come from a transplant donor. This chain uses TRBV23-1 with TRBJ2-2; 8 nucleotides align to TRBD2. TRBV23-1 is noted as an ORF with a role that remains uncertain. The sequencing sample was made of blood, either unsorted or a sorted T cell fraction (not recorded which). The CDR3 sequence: CASSQSGRDTGELFF. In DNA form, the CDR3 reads TGCGCCAGCAGTCAGAGCGGGAGAGATACCGGGGAGCTGTTTTTT.